Following are 10 T cell receptor beta chains from one sample sequenced in a study of blood T cell repertoires in COVID-19. The protocol was immunoSEQ multiplex PCR, while the TCRdb copy is restricted to in-frame clones and leaves out a portion. The sample records under 450,000 clones, 75% to 90% being singletons. The sample consisted of peripheral blood. The source of these receptors is a woman aged 40 to 49 with COVID-19, enrolled during active disease.

The chain has TRBV6-2 or TRBV6-3 and TRBJ1-2; 7 bases are shared with TRBD1. Germline trimming cut 6 bases from V and 7 bases from J; bases unmatched to any gene: 11. CDR3 length: 14 amino acids. CDR1 is MNHEY and CDR2 is SVGEGT in the germline V gene. The CDR3 DNA sequence: TGTGCCAGCAGCCTAATAAGGGGGCGTGCTGGCTACACCTTC. It yields the protein CASSLIRGRAGYTF.

J is TRBJ1-4 and V is TRBV7-2, with unresolved D. This CDR3 spans 15 amino acids. V was clipped by 5 bases and J by 7 bases, with 17 bases between them. Germline V gene lookup returns CDR1 SGHTA and CDR2 FQGNSA. In DNA, the CDR3 is TGTGCCAGCAGCCCCGCCTCCAGGCGTAGTGAAAAACTGTTTTTT. This codes for CASSPASRRSEKLFF.

This chain connects TRBV6-2 or TRBV6-3 to TRBJ1-2; TRBD1 might be the D (6 bases). Germline assignment: CDR1 MNHEY and CDR2 SVGEGT. V was cut by 2 bases and J by 5 bases, with 12 bases left in between. The CDR3 is made up of 14 amino acids. For the CDR3, the DNA is TGTGCCAGCAGTTACCTCAGGGGCGGGTATGGCTACACCTTC. It specifies CASSYLRGGYGYTF.

This clone came up once. This rearrangement joins TRBV2 to TRBJ2-5; 8 bases line up with TRBD1. CDR1 and CDR2 from the germline V gene are SNHLY and FYNNEI. The CDR3 extends over 16 amino acids. V gave up 3 bases and J gave up 5 bases; unmatched junction bases: 11. This CDR3 is CASSEGWTGREETQYF. CDR3 DNA sequence: TGTGCCAGCAGTGAGGGATGGACAGGGCGTGAGGAGACCCAGTACTTC.

The V and J genes are TRBV5-1 and TRBJ2-1; 7 bases are a match to TRBD2. Trimming cost V 0 bases and J 7 bases; bases outside gene matches: 10. CDR3 length equals 16 residues. The germline CDR1 and CDR2 sequences are SGHRS and YFSETQ. Here the CDR3 reads CASSLADTLGGNEQFF. The CDR3 nucleotides read TGCGCCAGCAGCTTGGCGGACACTCTGGGAGGGAATGAGCAGTTCTTC.

This sequence joins TRBV2 and TRBJ2-2, with 8 bases identical to TRBD2. Germline trimming cut 8 bases from V and 7 bases from J; bases unmatched to any gene: 12. CDR3 length equals 15 residues. The germline V gene has CDR1 SNHLY and CDR2 FYNNEI. CDR3 coding DNA: TGTGCCAGCGTGCCATTGTCCGGGACTAGCGGGGAGCTGTTTTTT. This gives the protein CASVPLSGTSGELFF.

This rearrangement joins TRBV12-5 to TRBJ1-1; 9 bases map to TRBD1. This CDR3 is built from 18 residues. V lost 1 base and J lost 8; bases outside the gene matches: 17. The V gene's germline CDR1 is LGHNT and CDR2 FRNRAP. The CDR3 region has the DNA TGTGCTAGTGGTTTGGGTCAGAAACAGGGACAGGGAAACTTAGAAGCTTTCTTT. Translation gives CASGLGQKQGQGNLEAFF. The variable domain in full, with the rest retrieved from reference TRBV12-5 and TRBJ1-1, is DARVTQTPRHKVTEMGQEVTMRCQPILGHNTVFWYRQTMMQGLELLAYFRNRAPLDDSGMPKDRFSAEMPDATLATLKIQPSEPRDSAVYFCASGLGQKQGQGNLEAFFGQGTRLTVV.

The chain joins TRBV4-1 to TRBJ2-1; the match to TRBD2 covers 8 bases. The CDR3 extends over 16 amino acids. Germline CDR1 MGHRA, CDR2 YSYEKL. Trimming removed 4 bases from V and 8 bases from J; junction bases left unmatched: 13. Written as DNA, the CDR3 is TGCGCCAGCAGCCCAGTTTCAGCGGGGGATATATATGAGCAGTTCTTC. Its protein product is CASSPVSAGDIYEQFF.

This clone was seen just once. This chain connects TRBV15 to TRBJ1-1; D perhaps matches TRBD1 (6 bases). Trimming took off 0 bases at V and 0 bases at J, with 14 bases between the two ends. The CDR3 loop spans 17 amino acids. Germline assignment: CDR1 LNHNV and CDR2 YYDKDF (reference sequence). CDR3 protein: CATSRDSYGTLNTEAFF. The CDR3 DNA sequence: TGTGCCACCAGCAGAGACAGCTATGGGACACTGAACACTGAAGCTTTCTTT.

This clone was seen just once. V usage is TRBV4-3 and J usage is TRBJ2-1, with 7 bases aligning to TRBD2. Unmatched junction bases numbered 12, after V lost 1 base and J lost 0 bases. Looked up from germline, CDR1 is LGHNA and CDR2 is YSLEER. This CDR3 comprises 19 residues. The CDR3 coding sequence is TGCGCCAGCAGCCAAGTCTATGGGGGGGTACAAAGCTCCTACAATGAGCAGTTCTTC. It encodes CASSQVYGGVQSSYNEQFF.